Below are 8 T cell receptor beta chains sequenced from a single sample in a study of shared clonotypes between healthy human individuals (dated by TCRdb to the early 2020s). The library was built by means of the immunoSEQ multiplex PCR assay. TCRdb limited this immuneACCESS table to in-frame rearrangements with V and J called. A share of clones is missing; checked studies link under half to unresolved V genes, and the rest is unexplained. For this sample there are some 1,600,000 clones; 95% to 99% appear just once. Jointly, the top ten make up around 0.45% of the sample. The sequencing sample was made of naive CD4+ T cells sorted from blood. The cell subset or site label, read with the paper, signifies: CD45RA+ positively selected. All receptors derive from a young man in good health.

The genes are TRBV19 and TRBJ2-7, with D perhaps being TRBD1 or TRBD2 (5 bases each). Germline loops: CDR1 LNHDA, CDR2 SQIVND (reference sequence). The V and J ends lost 1 base and 5 bases respectively, with 12 bases between them. This CDR3 is 14 amino acids long. This chain's CDR3 is CASSIGGDVHEQYF. In DNA, the CDR3 is TGTGCCAGTAGTATAGGAGGGGACGTACACGAGCAGTACTTC.

The rearrangement links TRBV29-1 to TRBJ1-3, with D uncertain. From germline, CDR1 is SQVTM and CDR2 ANQGSEA. With 7 bases removed from V and 1 base from J, the gap between germline ends came to 5 bases. The CDR3 is made up of 11 amino acids. The CDR3: CSAKSGNTIYF. The CDR3 DNA sequence: TGCAGCGCTAAATCTGGAAACACCATATATTTT.

In nucleotides, the CDR3 is TGTGCCAGCAGTGACGTCTCCGGATACGGCTACACCTTC. Its translation is CASSDVSGYGYTF. This sequence joins TRBV2 and TRBJ1-2; D uncertain. The CDR3 loop spans 13 amino acids. Trimming cost V 3 bases and J 8 bases, with 13 bases left between them. Germline CDR1 reads SNHLY; CDR2 reads FYNNEI.

The V gene is TRBV28, the J gene TRBJ2-6; D is unresolved. V dropped 5 bases and J dropped 0 bases, with 17 bases sitting between them. CDR3 size: 18 residues. Germline assignment: CDR1 MDHEN and CDR2 SYDVKM. CDR3 nucleotide sequence: TGTGCCAGCAGTCCACATTTCTCCGGATCCTCTGGGGCCAACGTCCTGACTTTC. It is translated as CASSPHFSGSSGANVLTF.

The rearrangement uses TRBV10-1 and TRBJ2-5; no reliable D call. The CDR3 spans 13 residues. Deletions cut 4 bases from V and 5 bases from J, with 11 bases between. Germline values: CDR1 WNHNN, CDR2 SYGVQD (reference sequence). CDR3 amino acids: CASSAWASETQYF. CDR3 DNA: TGCGCCAGCAGTGCATGGGCGTCGGAGACCCAGTACTTC.

The chain couples TRBV5-1 to TRBJ2-5; either TRBD1 or TRBD2 may fit D (5 bases each). CDR3 length: 14 amino acids. Trimming took 2 bases from V and 6 from J, leaving 14 bases between them. Germline V CDR1 and CDR2: SGHRS, YFSETQ. CDR3 sequence reads: CASSLGENGKTQYF. Here the CDR3 DNA reads TGCGCCAGCAGCTTAGGGGAGAACGGAAAGACCCAGTACTTC. The whole variable domain, remainder taken from reference TRBV5-1 and TRBJ2-5, is KAGVTQTPRYLIKTRGQQVTLSCSPISGHRSVSWYQQTPGQGLQFLFEYFSETQRNKGNFPGRFSGRQFSNSRSEMNVSTLELGDSALYLCASSLGENGKTQYFGPGTRLLVL.

The V and J genes are TRBV18 and TRBJ1-1; TRBD1 matches 9 bases. CDR1 and CDR2 (germline): KGHSH, LQKENI. There are 15 residues in the CDR3. Trimming removed 3 bases from V and 10 bases from J; junction bases left unmatched: 12. This CDR3 reads CASSPKPGTGSRAFF. The CDR3 nucleotides are TGTGCCAGCTCACCTAAACCCGGGACAGGGAGCAGAGCTTTCTTT.

Turning to this clone: A junction boundary mismatches the germline segment, possibly from a read error. CDR3 bases: TGTGCCAGAAGCCACGACCACCGGGACAGGCTCTCCAACGAGCAGTACTTC. Its protein product is CARSHDHRDRLSNEQYF. This chain uses TRBV5-3 with TRBJ2-7, with TRBD1 matching over 8 bases. TRBV5-3 is filed as an ORF, its function uncertain. The length of the CDR3 is 17 residues.